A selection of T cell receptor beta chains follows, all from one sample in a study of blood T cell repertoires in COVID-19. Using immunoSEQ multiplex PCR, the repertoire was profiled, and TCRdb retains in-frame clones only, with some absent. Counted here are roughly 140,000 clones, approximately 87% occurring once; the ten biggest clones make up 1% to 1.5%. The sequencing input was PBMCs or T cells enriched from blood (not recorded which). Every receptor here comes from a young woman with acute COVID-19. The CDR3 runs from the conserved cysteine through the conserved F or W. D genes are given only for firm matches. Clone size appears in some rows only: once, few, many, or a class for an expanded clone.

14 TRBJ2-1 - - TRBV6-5 CASGPRDKYNEQFF TGTGCCAGCGGGCCCCGGGACAAATACAATGAGCAGTTCTTC
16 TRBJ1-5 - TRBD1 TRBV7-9 CASSEGAGGPNQPQHF TGTGCCAGCAGCGAGGGAGCAGGGGGACCAAATCAGCCCCAGCATTTT
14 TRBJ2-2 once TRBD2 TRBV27 CASRTAGGLGELFF TGTGCCAGCAGGACGGCGGGAGGGCTCGGGGAGCTGTTTTTT
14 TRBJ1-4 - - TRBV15 CATSRGQTNEKLFF TGTGCCACCAGCAGAGGACAGACTAATGAAAAACTGTTTTTT
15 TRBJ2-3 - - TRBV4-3 CASSQGTTDTDTQYF TGCGCCAGCAGCCAAGGAACGACAGACACAGATACGCAGTATTTT
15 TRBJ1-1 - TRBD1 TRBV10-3 CAISDRDRLFTEAFF TGTGCCATCAGTGACCGGGACAGGCTGTTCACTGAAGCTTTCTTT
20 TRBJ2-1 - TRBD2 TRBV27 CASSFGPAGGPRGFINEQFF TGTGCCAGCAGTTTTGGACCGGCGGGAGGGCCTAGGGGCTTCATCAATGAGCAGTTCTTC
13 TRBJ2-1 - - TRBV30 CAWRGLFYNEQFF TGTGCCTGGAGGGGGCTTTTTTACAATGAGCAGTTCTTC
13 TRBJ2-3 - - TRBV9 CASSVIGADTQYF TGTGCCAGCAGCGTAATCGGGGCAGATACGCAGTATTTT
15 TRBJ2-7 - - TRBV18 CASSPERGQHYEQYF TGTGCCAGCTCACCAGAACGAGGACAGCACTACGAGCAGTACTTC
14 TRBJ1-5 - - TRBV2 CASREQGSNQPQHF TGTGCCAGCAGAGAACAGGGAAGCAATCAGCCCCAGCATTTT
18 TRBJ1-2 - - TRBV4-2 CASSQEHPRTANFYGYTF TGTGCCAGCAGCCAAGAGCATCCCCGGACAGCGAATTTCTATGGCTACACCTTC
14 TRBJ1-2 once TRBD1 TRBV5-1 CASSTGTGEYGYTF TGCGCCAGCAGTACTGGGACAGGGGAATATGGCTACACCTTC
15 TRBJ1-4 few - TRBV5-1 CASSLGSRTNEKLFF TGCGCCAGCAGCTTGGGGAGTCGGACTAATGAAAAACTGTTTTTT
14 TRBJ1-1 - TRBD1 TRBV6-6 CASSYSQGDTEAFF TGTGCCAGCAGTTACTCCCAGGGGGACACTGAAGCTTTCTTT
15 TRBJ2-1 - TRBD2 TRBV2 CASSPLAGVGNEQFF TGTGCCAGCAGTCCACTAGCGGGAGTAGGAAATGAGCAGTTCTTC
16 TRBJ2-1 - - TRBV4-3 CASSLRAGSLYNEQFF TGCGCCAGCAGCCTTCGAGCGGGTTCTCTTTACAATGAGCAGTTCTTC
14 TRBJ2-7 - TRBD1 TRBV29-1 CSVEGGDRPGEQYF TGCAGCGTTGAAGGAGGGGACAGACCGGGCGAGCAGTACTTC
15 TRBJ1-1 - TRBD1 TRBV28 CASSLGDRWNTEAFF TGTGCCAGCAGTTTGGGGGACAGGTGGAACACTGAAGCTTTCTTT
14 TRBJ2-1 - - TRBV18 CASSPLASYNEQFF TGTGCCAGCTCACCACTAGCCTCCTACAATGAGCAGTTCTTC
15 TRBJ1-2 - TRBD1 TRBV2 CASSPDRALSYGYTF TGTGCCAGCAGTCCCGACAGGGCTCTAAGCTATGGCTACACCTTC
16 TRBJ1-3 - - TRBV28 CASSPINRDPGNTIYF TGTGCCAGCAGCCCAATTAACAGGGACCCTGGAAACACCATATATTTT
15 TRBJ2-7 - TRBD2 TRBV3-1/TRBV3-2 CASSSHGSGSTEQYF TGTGCCAGCAGCTCCCATGGAAGCGGGAGCACGGAGCAGTACTTC
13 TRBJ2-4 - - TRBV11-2 CASTTSALNIQYF TGTGCCAGCACCACCAGCGCCCTAAACATTCAGTACTTC
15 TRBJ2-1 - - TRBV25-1 CASTHPPGPRDEQFF TGTGCCAGCACCCACCCTCCGGGCCCGAGGGATGAGCAGTTCTTC
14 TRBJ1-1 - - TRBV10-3 CAISESTGSTEAFF TGTGCCATCAGTGAGTCAACAGGTTCCACTGAAGCTTTCTTT
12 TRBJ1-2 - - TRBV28 CASSFSLYGYTF TGTGCCAGCAGTTTTTCCCTATATGGCTACACCTTC
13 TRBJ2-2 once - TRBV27 CASSLLGAGELFF TGTGCCAGCAGTTTACTGGGGGCAGGGGAGCTGTTTTTT
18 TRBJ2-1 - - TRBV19 CASSTYPPSEGRSNEQFF TGTGCCAGTAGTACCTACCCCCCCTCGGAGGGAAGAAGCAATGAGCAGTTCTTC
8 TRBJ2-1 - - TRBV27 CASLEQFF TGTGCCAGCCTTGAGCAGTTCTTC
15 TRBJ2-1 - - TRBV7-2 CASSLVAGSYNEQFF TGTGCCAGCAGCTTAGTCGCAGGATCCTACAATGAGCAGTTCTTC
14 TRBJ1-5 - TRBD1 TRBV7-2 CASSPRQGGQPQHF TGTGCCAGCAGCCCCCGACAGGGAGGTCAGCCCCAGCATTTT
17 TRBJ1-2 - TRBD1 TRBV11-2 CASSSPRGTGSRYGYTF TGTGCCAGCAGCTCCCCCCGAGGGACAGGGTCGCGCTATGGCTACACCTTC
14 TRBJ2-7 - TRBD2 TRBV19 CASRDSGGTYEQYF TGTGCCAGTAGGGATAGCGGGGGCACCTACGAGCAGTACTTC
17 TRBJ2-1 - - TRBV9 CASSVFVAESSYNEQFF TGTGCCAGCAGCGTCTTTGTAGCTGAAAGCTCCTACAATGAGCAGTTCTTC
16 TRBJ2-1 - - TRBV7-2 CASSLGGSGAYNEQFF TGTGCCAGCAGCCTGGGTGGCAGCGGAGCCTACAATGAGCAGTTCTTC
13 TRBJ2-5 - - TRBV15 CATSPSYQETQYF TGTGCCACCAGCCCCAGTTACCAAGAGACCCAGTACTTC
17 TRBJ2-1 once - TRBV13 CASSPLPLAGKYNEQFF TGTGCCAGCAGCCCTCTACCCCTGGCGGGAAAGTATAATGAGCAGTTCTTC
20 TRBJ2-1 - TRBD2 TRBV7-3 CASSPSLTSGRPSSYNEQFF TGTGCCAGCAGCCCGAGTTTGACTAGCGGGAGGCCTTCCTCCTACAATGAGCAGTTCTTC
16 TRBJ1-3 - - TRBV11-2 CASSLGWGDSGNTIYF TGTGCCAGCAGCTTAGGCTGGGGCGACTCTGGAAACACCATATATTTT
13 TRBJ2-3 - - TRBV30 CAWGRGNPDTQYF TGTGCCTGGGGGCGGGGCAACCCAGATACGCAGTATTTT
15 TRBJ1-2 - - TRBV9 CASSGGGWGGNGYTF TGTGCCAGCAGCGGAGGCGGGTGGGGGGGAAATGGCTACACCTTC
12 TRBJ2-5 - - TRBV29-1 CSVESDRETQYF TGCAGCGTCGAGTCGGACAGAGAGACCCAGTACTTC
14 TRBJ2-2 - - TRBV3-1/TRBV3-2 CASSQAGRTGELFF TGTGCCAGCAGCCAAGCAGGCAGAACCGGGGAGCTGTTTTTT
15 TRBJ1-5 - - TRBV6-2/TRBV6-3 CASSSLGGAHQPQHF TGTGCCAGCAGCTCTCTCGGGGGGGCCCATCAGCCCCAGCATTTT
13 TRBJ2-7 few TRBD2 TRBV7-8 CASSWLAGDEQYF TGTGCCAGCAGCTGGCTAGCGGGAGACGAGCAGTACTTC
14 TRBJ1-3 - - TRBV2 CASSSQSSGNTIYF TGTGCCAGCAGTTCACAGTCCTCTGGAAACACCATATATTTT
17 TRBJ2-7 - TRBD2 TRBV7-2 CASSLFPQGLAGYEQYF TGTGCCAGCAGCTTATTCCCCCAGGGACTAGCGGGATACGAGCAGTACTTC
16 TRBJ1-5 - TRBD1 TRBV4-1 CASSHWDRGREQPQHF TGCGCCAGCAGCCATTGGGACAGGGGGCGGGAACAGCCCCAGCATTTT